This entry lists 27 T cell receptor beta chains sequenced from one sample in a study of monozygotic twins with inflammatory bowel disease. TCRdb processed the 5' RACE reads again and assigns one entry to each CDR3 protein, with no DNA. The sample's table shows around 200,000 distinct CDR3 sequences. Sample: blood. Every receptor here comes from a human donor with ulcerative colitis or Crohn's disease, or a healthy co-twin of an affected twin (not recorded which).

The gene calls are TRBV19 and TRBJ2-5; TCRdb outputs TRBD1, but without DNA this stays unchecked. Germline values: CDR1 LNHDA, CDR2 SQIVND (reference sequence). The CDR3 length is 15 residues. CDR3 sequence reads: CASSKTGTWGETQYF.

The V and J genes are TRBV5-1 and TRBJ1-2; TCRdb designates TRBD1, a call that cannot be tested without DNA. CDR1 is SGHRS, CDR2 YFSETQ, per germline. The CDR3 loop spans 15 amino acids. The CDR3 loop is CASSSNGQGLGGYTF.

The chain links TRBV29-1 to TRBJ1-3. The CDR3 extends over 14 amino acids. Germline lookup yields CDR1 SQVTM and CDR2 ANQGSEA. CDR3 loop: CSASRGSSGNTIYF.

This chain uses TRBV9 with TRBJ1-3. Looked up from germline, CDR1 is SGDLS and CDR2 is YYNGEE. CDR3 size: 13 residues. The CDR3 here is CASSERVGNTIYF.

The gene calls are TRBV7-9 and TRBJ2-1. The CDR3 has 15 residues. Per germline, CDR1 SEHNR and CDR2 FQNEAQ (reference sequence). This chain's CDR3 is CASSLGTGALNEQFF.

The rearrangement joins TRBV7-3 to TRBJ1-2; TCRdb lists TRBD1, though no DNA is available to test this call. In germline, CDR1 is SGHTA, CDR2 FQGTGA. This CDR3 region has 13 residues. The CDR3 loop reads CASSSDPGAGYTF. The full variable domain, in which reference TRBV7-3 and TRBJ1-2 provide the parts outside the CDR3, is GAGVSQTPSNKVTEKGKYVELRCDPISGHTALYWYRQSLGQGPEFLIYFQGTGAADDSGLPNDRFFAVRPEGSVSTLKIQRTERGDSAVYLCASSSDPGAGYTFGSGTRLTVV.

V and J are TRBV5-4 and TRBJ2-4; the D call from TCRdb, TRBD2, cannot be confirmed without DNA. The CDR3 is 13 residues long. Germline V CDR1 and CDR2: SGHNT, YYREEE (reference sequence). The CDR3 is CASGDSGRGIQYF.

This chain joins TRBV5-1 and TRBJ2-6; no DNA is available, so the TRBD1 call from TCRdb remains unchecked. Germline V lookup: CDR1 SGHRS, CDR2 YFSETQ. The CDR3 loop spans 17 amino acids. The CDR3 loop reads CASHRMDSSGGANVLTF.

The chain couples TRBV3-1 to TRBJ1-5. This CDR3 is built from 14 residues. Germline V gene lookup returns CDR1 LGHDT and CDR2 YNNKEL (reference sequence). CDR3 loop: CASSQPNVNQPQHF.

The V gene is TRBV11-2, the J gene TRBJ2-2; TCRdb's D call, TRBD1, is unchecked because there is no DNA. Germline V gene data show CDR1 as SGHAT and CDR2 as FQNNGV. The CDR3 loop spans 17 amino acids. The CDR3 sequence is CASSFYGGSRRTGELFF.

This chain connects TRBV12-3 or TRBV12-4 to TRBJ1-5; TCRdb lists TRBD1, though no DNA is available to test this call. This CDR3 has 14 residues. The CDR3 region is CASTLQGGSQPQHF.

This CDR3 is CASSLSLREGEQYF. The chain is built from TRBV5-1 and TRBJ2-7; TCRdb names TRBD2, which stays unverified in the absence of DNA. CDR1 is SGHRS and CDR2 is YFSETQ in the germline V gene. The CDR3 is 14 amino acids.

The genes are TRBV20-1 and TRBJ2-4; TCRdb proposes TRBD1, but this gene call is untestable without DNA. The CDR3 is 15 amino acids. Germline assignment: CDR1 DFQATT and CDR2 SNEGSKA (reference sequence). CDR3 amino acids: CSATTGLIAKNIQYF.

The chain is built from TRBV5-1 and TRBJ2-7; TCRdb lists TRBD1, though no DNA is available to test this call. Germline CDR1 reads SGHRS; CDR2 reads YFSETQ. The CDR3 runs 15 residues. This CDR3 reads CASSLGGQNSYEQYF.

The chain carries TRBV5-1 and TRBJ1-1. This CDR3 has 14 amino acids. The germline V gene encodes CDR1 SGHRS and CDR2 YFSETQ. This CDR3 reads CASSLGGVVTEAFF.

The chain recombines TRBV5-1 with TRBJ2-4; absent DNA, TCRdb's TRBD2 call cannot be checked. This CDR3 is built from 19 residues. In germline, CDR1 is SGHRS, CDR2 YFSETQ. The CDR3 protein is CASSLEASGGPVGENIQYF.

This sequence joins TRBV23-1 and TRBJ2-7. TRBV23-1 is an ORF; its function is uncertain. CDR3 size: 16 residues. CDR3 loop: CASSQKSTGGSYEQYF.

The chain has TRBV20-1 and TRBJ1-2; without DNA, the TCRdb call of TRBD1 cannot be checked. This CDR3 has 17 amino acids. Germline CDR1 DFQATT, CDR2 SNEGSKA (reference sequence). CDR3 in amino acids: CSARDFGQGTPNYGYTF.

The genes are TRBV4-1 and TRBJ1-4. Germline assignment: CDR1 MGHRA and CDR2 YSYEKL. This CDR3 region has 16 residues. The CDR3 reads CASSQAYGALNEKLFF.

The gene calls are TRBV20-1 and TRBJ1-1. CDR1 is DFQATT, CDR2 SNEGSKA, per germline (reference sequence). The CDR3 is 12 residues long. CDR3 sequence: CSAKTGPSEAFF.

The chain carries TRBV5-1 and TRBJ1-1. CDR3 length: 16 residues. Germline V gene data show CDR1 as SGHRS and CDR2 as YFSETQ. CDR3 in amino acids: CASSLDRVGGSTEAFF. Full variable domain (rest looked up from reference TRBV5-1 and TRBJ1-1): KAGVTQTPRYLIKTRGQQVTLSCSPISGHRSVSWYQQTPGQGLQFLFEYFSETQRNKGNFPGRFSGRQFSNSRSEMNVSTLELGDSALYLCASSLDRVGGSTEAFFGQGTRLTVV.

The chain couples TRBV24-1 to TRBJ2-1; TCRdb indicates TRBD1, and absent DNA this call remains unverified. Germline lookup yields CDR1 KGHDR and CDR2 SFDVKD. The CDR3 extends over 13 amino acids. The chain's CDR3 is CATQDRVYNEQFF.

This chain's CDR3 is CASSPGAAVQETQYF. The J gene is TRBJ2-5, the V gene TRBV5-1; TCRdb picks TRBD2, but there is no DNA to check that call. This CDR3 contains 15 residues. Germline loops: CDR1 SGHRS, CDR2 YFSETQ.

J is TRBJ2-7 and V is TRBV5-1; TCRdb designates TRBD2, a call that cannot be tested without DNA. Germline CDR1 and CDR2: SGHRS and YFSETQ. The CDR3 loop spans 16 amino acids. CDR3 residues: CASSLALTSGTYEQYF.

V gene TRBV20-1 combines with J gene TRBJ2-7; TCRdb calls TRBD1, which cannot be checked without DNA. The CDR3 is made up of 13 amino acids. Germline CDR1 and CDR2: DFQATT and SNEGSKA (reference sequence). CDR3 residues: CSAKGAGSYEQYF.

The gene calls are TRBV20-1 and TRBJ2-1; TCRdb picks TRBD2, but there is no DNA to check that call. This CDR3 has 11 residues. The germline V gene encodes CDR1 DFQATT and CDR2 SNEGSKA (reference sequence). CDR3 sequence: CSGSRGGEQFF.

The chain uses TRBV18 and TRBJ1-5; the TCRdb D gene call, TRBD1, has no DNA to confirm it. Germline CDR1 KGHSH, CDR2 LQKENI. The CDR3 has 15 residues. This chain's CDR3 is CASSPVTGADQPQHF.